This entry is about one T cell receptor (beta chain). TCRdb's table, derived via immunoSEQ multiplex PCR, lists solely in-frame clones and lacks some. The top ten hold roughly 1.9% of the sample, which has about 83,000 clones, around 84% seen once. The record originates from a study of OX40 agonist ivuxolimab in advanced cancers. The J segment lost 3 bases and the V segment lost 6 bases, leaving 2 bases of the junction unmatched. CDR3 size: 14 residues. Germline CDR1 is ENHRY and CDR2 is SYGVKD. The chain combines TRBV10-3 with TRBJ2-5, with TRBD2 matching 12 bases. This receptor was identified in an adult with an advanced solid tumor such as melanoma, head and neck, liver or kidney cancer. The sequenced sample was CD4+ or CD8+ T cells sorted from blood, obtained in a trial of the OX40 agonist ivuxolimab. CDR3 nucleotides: TGTGCCATCAGATCTAGCGGGGGGGAAGAGACCCAGTACTTC. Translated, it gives CAIRSSGGEETQYF.